One sample yielded the 18 T cell receptor beta chains listed below, sequenced in a study of blood T cell repertoires in COVID-19. Data came from immunoSEQ multiplex PCR; TCRdb stores just in-frame clones and leaves some out. The sample lists approximately 100,000 clones, under 80% occurring once. Source material: peripheral blood. The source of these receptors is a man in his 70s with active or convalescent COVID-19.

This chain connects TRBV30 to TRBJ2-2; unclear D gene. V was trimmed by 1 base and J by 1 base, leaving 10 bases between them. This CDR3 is 15 amino acids long. Germline V gives CDR1 GTSNPN, CDR2 SVGIG (reference sequence). CDR3 protein: CAWSGGSQNTGELFF. DNA for the CDR3: TGTGCCTGGAGTGGCGGAAGCCAGAACACCGGGGAGCTGTTTTTT.

The chain's CDR3 is CASSEETGASPYEQYF. The DNA for the CDR3 is TGTGCCAGCAGTGAAGAGACAGGGGCGTCCCCCTACGAGCAGTACTTC. J is TRBJ2-7 and V is TRBV25-1; 8 bases agree with TRBD1. Losses at the gene ends were 2 bases for V and 2 bases for J; bases not matched to a gene: 8. Germline lookup yields CDR1 MGHDK and CDR2 SYGVNS. This CDR3 comprises 16 residues.

This clone was detected only a few times. V usage is TRBV10-1 and J usage is TRBJ1-3; D gene ambiguous. Trimming took 3 bases from V and 2 from J, leaving 2 bases between them. The CDR3 spans 12 residues. Germline CDR1 reads WNHNN; CDR2 reads SYGVQD (reference sequence). In DNA, the CDR3 is TGCGCCAGCAGTGACACTGGAAACACCATATATTTT. It yields the protein CASSDTGNTIYF.

The chain is built from TRBV19 and TRBJ2-2; TRBD1 aligns across 11 bases. This CDR3 spans 13 amino acids. V was pared by 10 bases and J by 5 bases, with 3 bases of the junction left unmatched. Germline CDR1 reads LNHDA; CDR2 reads SQIVND (reference sequence). The CDR3 bases are TGTGCCACGGACAGGGGGCGAACCGGGGAGCTGTTTTTT. It codes for CATDRGRTGELFF.

The J gene is TRBJ2-7, the V gene TRBV18, with D hard to call. Between the trimmed V and J ends, which lost 3 bases and 4 bases, there was a span of 10 bases. The CDR3 is 13 amino acids. Germline V gene sequence: CDR1 KGHSH, CDR2 LQKENI. In DNA form, the CDR3 reads TGTGCCAGCTCACCCCCGGGTCTTTACGAGCAGTACTTC. Its translation is CASSPPGLYEQYF.

This clone showed up just once. The chain couples TRBV5-6 to TRBJ1-2; maybe TRBD1 (6 bases). Trimming took off 0 bases at V and 8 bases at J, with 11 bases between the two ends. This CDR3 contains 13 residues. Germline CDR1 SGHDT, CDR2 YYEEEE. CDR3 protein: CASSLVAGEGYTF. Written as DNA, the CDR3 is TGTGCCAGCAGCTTGGTGGCAGGGGAAGGCTACACCTTC.

The gene calls are TRBV27 and TRBJ2-7; D might be TRBD2 (5 bases). V lost 11 bases to trimming and J lost 3 bases, with 17 bases between them. Germline CDR1 MNHEY, CDR2 SMNVEV (reference sequence). The CDR3 has 13 residues. This chain's CDR3 is CASSPRTGYEQYF. CDR3 nucleotides: TGTGCCTCCAGCCCCCGGACTGGCTACGAGCAGTACTTC.

This rearrangement joins TRBV7-2 to TRBJ2-3, with 9 bases identical to TRBD1. Germline lookup yields CDR1 SGHTA and CDR2 FQGNSA. The CDR3 covers 15 residues. V dropped 1 base and J dropped 5; count of bases not matched to a gene: 4. CDR3 in amino acids: CASSLVGQGLDTQYF. CDR3 bases: TGTGCCAGCAGCTTAGTTGGACAGGGGTTAGATACGCAGTATTTT.

The chain couples TRBV20-1 to TRBJ2-7, with 9 bases lining up with TRBD2. Losses at the gene ends were 3 bases for V and 1 base for J; bases not matched to a gene: 7. CDR3 length equals 15 residues. The germline gives CDR1 DFQATT, CDR2 SNEGSKA (reference sequence). The CDR3 coding sequence is TGCAGTGCTAGTGGAGGGACTAGCAGTTCCTACGAGCAGTACTTC. Translation: CSASGGTSSSYEQYF.

This chain joins TRBV23-1 and TRBJ1-4; 8 bases fit TRBD1. TRBV23-1 is an open reading frame, and its role is uncertain. Unmatched junction bases numbered 16, after V lost 8 bases and J lost 2 bases. This CDR3 has 18 residues. The CDR3 nucleotides read TGCGCCAGCGCAACCGTCCGGGACAGGAGGTGTACTAATGAAAAACTGTTTTTT. It is translated as CASATVRDRRCTNEKLFF.

The V and J genes are TRBV7-3 and TRBJ2-1; 11 positions match TRBD2. CDR1 and CDR2 (germline): SGHTA, FQGTGA. The CDR3 sequence is 15 residues long. V lost 5 bases, J lost 7 bases, and 7 bases stayed unmatched. As DNA, the CDR3 is TGTGCCAGCAGCCCACCGGGACTAGCGGCTAATGAGCAGTTCTTC. Residues: CASSPPGLAANEQFF.

This clone appeared once. The rearrangement joins TRBV19 to TRBJ2-1; 12 positions agree with TRBD2. The CDR3 spans 17 residues. Looked up from germline, CDR1 is LNHDA and CDR2 is SQIVND (reference sequence). J lost 7 bases, V lost 5 bases, and 12 bases had no gene match. In nucleotides, the CDR3 is TGTGCCAGTAGTCATGGACTAGCGGGGTATAAGGGGAATGAGCAGTTCTTC. It encodes CASSHGLAGYKGNEQFF. The full variable domain, with the rest looked up from reference TRBV19 and TRBJ2-1, is DGGITQSPKYLFRKEGQNVTLSCEQNLNHDAMYWYRQDPGQGLRLIYYSQIVNDFQKGDIAEGYSVSREKKESFPLTVTSAQKNPTAFYLCASSHGLAGYKGNEQFFGPGTRLTVL.

This clone was seen many times. The V gene is TRBV11-2, the J gene TRBJ1-6; D is ambiguous. Trimming stripped 5 bases from V and 7 bases from J, with 15 bases between. CDR1 and CDR2 (germline): SGHAT, FQNNGV. The CDR3 runs to 15 residues. CDR3 residues: CASSASSRGNSPLHF. The CDR3, as DNA: TGTGCCAGCAGCGCCTCAAGCCGAGGAAATTCACCCCTCCACTTT.

The V and J genes are TRBV28 and TRBJ1-2; TRBD1 is a possible D gene (6 bases). CDR3 length: 14 residues. V was shortened by 6 bases and J by 5 bases, with 16 bases between the two germline ends. CDR1 MDHEN and CDR2 SYDVKM come from the germline V gene. CDR3 nucleotide sequence: TGTGCCAGCAGACTTACAGGGTTCGGATATGGCTACACCTTC. Translation: CASRLTGFGYGYTF.

This sequence joins TRBV5-4 and TRBJ1-4, with a possible D match to TRBD1 (5 bases). V was pared by 3 bases and J by 7 bases, with 13 bases between. Germline CDR1 is SGHNT and CDR2 is YYREEE (reference sequence). The CDR3 sequence is 14 residues long. CDR3 sequence reads: CASSSGSASEKLFF. The DNA for the CDR3 is TGTGCCAGCAGCTCAGGGTCGGCGAGTGAAAAACTGTTTTTT. Supplemented by reference TRBV5-4 and TRBJ1-4, the full variable domain reads ETGVTQSPTHLIKTRGQQVTLRCSSQSGHNTVSWYQQALGQGPQFIFQYYREEENGRGNFPPRFSGLQFPNYSSELNVNALELDDSALYLCASSSGSASEKLFFGSGTQLSVL.

This clone was detected a few times. The chain is built from TRBV7-2 and TRBJ2-5, with 9 bases fitting TRBD2. The CDR3 extends over 15 amino acids. CDR1 is SGHTA and CDR2 is FQGNSA in the germline V gene. The junction had 5 bases not matched to a gene; V was cut back by 1 base and J by 5 bases. CDR3 nucleotide sequence: TGTGCCAGCAGCTTAGTTCTGAGCGGGGGGGAGACCCAGTACTTC. Its translation: CASSLVLSGGETQYF.

This rearrangement joins TRBV4-1 to TRBJ1-2, with a weak D call TRBD1 (5 bases). Trimming stripped 0 bases from V and 0 bases from J, with 11 bases between. Germline CDR1 MGHRA, CDR2 YSYEKL. CDR3 length: 16 amino acids. The CDR3 region is CASSQDWGGANYGYTF. CDR3 nucleotides: TGCGCCAGCAGCCAAGATTGGGGGGGAGCTAACTATGGCTACACCTTC.

V usage is TRBV19 and J usage is TRBJ2-7; D is unresolved. The CDR3 is 14 amino acids. Germline CDR1 is LNHDA and CDR2 is SQIVND (reference sequence). Between the trimmed V and J ends, which lost 3 bases and 2 bases, there was a span of 11 bases. This CDR3 is CASSIGPKTYEQYF. The DNA for the CDR3 is TGTGCCAGTAGTATTGGGCCTAAGACCTACGAGCAGTACTTC.